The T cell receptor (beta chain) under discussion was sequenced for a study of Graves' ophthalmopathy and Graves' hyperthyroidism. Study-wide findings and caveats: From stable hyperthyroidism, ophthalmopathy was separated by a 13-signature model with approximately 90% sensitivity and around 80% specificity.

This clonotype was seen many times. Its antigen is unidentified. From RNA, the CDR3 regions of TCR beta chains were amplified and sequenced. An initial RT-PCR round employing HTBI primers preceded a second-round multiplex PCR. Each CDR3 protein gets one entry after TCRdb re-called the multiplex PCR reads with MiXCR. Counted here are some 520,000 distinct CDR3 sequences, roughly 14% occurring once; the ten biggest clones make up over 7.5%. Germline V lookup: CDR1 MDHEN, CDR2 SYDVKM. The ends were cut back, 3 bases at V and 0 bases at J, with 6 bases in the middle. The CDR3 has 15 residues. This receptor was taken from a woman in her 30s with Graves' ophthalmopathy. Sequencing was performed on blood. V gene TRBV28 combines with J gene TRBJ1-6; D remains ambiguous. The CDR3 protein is CASSLHSSYNSPLHF. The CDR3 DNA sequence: TGTGCCAGCAGTTTGCACAGCTCCTATAATTCACCCCTCCACTTT.